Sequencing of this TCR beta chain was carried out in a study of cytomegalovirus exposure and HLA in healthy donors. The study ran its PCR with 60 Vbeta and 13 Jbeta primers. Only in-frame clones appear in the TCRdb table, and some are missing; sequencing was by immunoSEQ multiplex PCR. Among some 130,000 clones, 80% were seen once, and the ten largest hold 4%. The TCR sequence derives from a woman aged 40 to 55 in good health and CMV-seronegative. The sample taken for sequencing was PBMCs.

CDR3: CASSTSASSYNSPLHF. The DNA of the CDR3 is TGTGCCAGCAGTACCTCAGCGAGCTCCTATAATTCACCCCTCCACTTT. This chain links TRBV6-9 with TRBJ1-6; no clear D. Trimming stripped 5 bases from V and 0 bases from J, with 11 bases between. There are 16 residues in the CDR3. Germline loops: CDR1 MNHGY, CDR2 SVAAGI.